Listed here are 23 T cell receptor beta chains from one sample, sequenced in a study of OX40 agonist ivuxolimab in advanced cancers. The table came from immunoSEQ multiplex PCR; TCRdb's copy has only in-frame clones and leaves some out. The top ten clones hold 0.95% to 1.5% of a sample with 50,000 to 70,000 clones, 80% to 90% of them seen once. Sequenced material: CD4+ or CD8+ T cells sorted from blood, taken in a trial of the OX40 agonist ivuxolimab. These TCRs come from an adult with an advanced solid tumor such as melanoma, head and neck, liver or kidney cancer.

V gene TRBV7-9 combines with J gene TRBJ2-4, with 8 bases identical to TRBD1. This CDR3 contains 15 residues. Trimming cost V 5 bases and J 9 bases; bases outside gene matches: 12. Per the germline V gene, CDR1 is SEHNR and CDR2 is FQNEAQ (reference sequence). The CDR3 loop is CASSNTQGAGFIQYF. CDR3 in DNA: TGTGCCAGCAGCAATACCCAGGGGGCGGGTTTCATTCAGTACTTC.

The chain links TRBV7-8 to TRBJ1-5; D unclear. V dropped 5 bases and J dropped 1 base, with 6 bases sitting between them. Germline V lookup: CDR1 SGHVS, CDR2 FQNEAQ. The CDR3 has 13 residues. CDR3 in amino acids: CASSDRSNQPQHF. As DNA, the CDR3 is TGTGCCAGCAGCGACCGGAGCAATCAGCCCCAGCATTTT.

This rearrangement joins TRBV7-2 to TRBJ2-7; possibly TRBD1 or TRBD2 for D (5 bases each). CDR1 is SGHTA, CDR2 FQGNSA, per germline. Trimming left V 5 bases short and J 7 bases short, with 18 bases between. The CDR3 contains 14 residues. In DNA form, the CDR3 reads TGTGCCAGCAGCGGGGGTGGCTGGGGTGGAGAGCAGTACTTC. Protein sequence: CASSGGGWGGEQYF.

The chain employs TRBV2 and TRBJ2-1, with TRBD2 as a possible D gene (6 bases). CDR1 and CDR2 from the germline V gene are SNHLY and FYNNEI. This CDR3 region has 14 residues. Trimming removed 8 bases at V and 7 bases at J, with 18 bases between. CDR3 protein: CASPPHPGANEQFF. The CDR3 DNA reads as TGTGCCAGCCCACCCCACCCGGGAGCAAATGAGCAGTTCTTC.

This clone has just one count. V and J are TRBV6-6 and TRBJ1-1, with D possibly TRBD1 on 5 matching bases. Trimming cost V 8 bases and J 7 bases, with 14 bases left between them. The CDR3 loop spans 12 amino acids. CDR1 is MNHNY and CDR2 is SVGAGI in the germline V gene (reference sequence). CDR3 nucleotides: TGTGCCAGCTCACCATGGCAGGGTGAAGCTTTCTTT. This gives the protein CASSPWQGEAFF.

The rearrangement links TRBV27 to TRBJ2-3, with 10 bases lining up with TRBD2. The V gene's germline CDR1 is MNHEY and CDR2 SMNVEV (reference sequence). The CDR3 contains 15 residues. V dropped 5 bases and J dropped 6; count of bases not matched to a gene: 8. The DNA for the CDR3 is TGTGCCAGCAGTCCCCGGGTTAGCGGGAGGGATACGCAGTATTTT. It is translated as CASSPRVSGRDTQYF.

This clone was found a few times. The rearrangement joins TRBV29-1 to TRBJ1-1; D unclear. The CDR3 contains 13 residues. V was trimmed by 3 bases and J by 0 bases, leaving 8 bases between them. Germline V gives CDR1 SQVTM, CDR2 ANQGSEA. The CDR3 spells CSVDQFMNTEAFF. The CDR3 DNA is TGCAGCGTTGATCAATTCATGAACACTGAAGCTTTCTTT. Together with reference TRBV29-1 and TRBJ1-1, the CDR3 gives the full variable domain: SAVISQKPSRDICQRGTSLTIQCQVDSQVTMMFWYRQQPGQSLTLIATANQGSEATYESGFVIDKFPISRPNLTFSTLTVSNMSPEDSSIYLCSVDQFMNTEAFFGQGTRLTVV.

The chain links TRBV2 to TRBJ2-1, with D tentatively TRBD1 or TRBD2 (5 bases each). The V gene lost 4 bases and the J gene lost 10 bases, with 11 bases spanning the gap. Germline V gene lookup returns CDR1 SNHLY and CDR2 FYNNEI. This CDR3 is 12 amino acids long. The CDR3 sequence: CASSAPRGEQFF. The CDR3 DNA is TGTGCCAGCAGTGCCCCTCGGGGCGAGCAGTTCTTC. The full variable domain, with the rest looked up from reference TRBV2 and TRBJ2-1, is EPEVTQTPSHQVTQMGQEVILRCVPISNHLYFYWYRQILGQKVEFLVSFYNNEISEKSEIFDDQFSVERPDGSNFTLKIRSTKLEDSAMYFCASSAPRGEQFFGPGTRLTVL.

The sample holds a few counts of this clone. The chain uses TRBV12-5 and TRBJ2-3; the match to TRBD1 covers 12 bases. Germline-derived CDR1 and CDR2 are LGHNT and FRNRAP. CDR3 length: 15 residues. V dropped 5 bases and J dropped 3; count of bases not matched to a gene: 3. CDR3 sequence (DNA): TGTGCTAGTGGTCTGGGACAGGGGGCGACAGATACGCAGTATTTT. Protein sequence: CASGLGQGATDTQYF.

Only one count was recorded for this clone. The chain uses TRBV6-5 and TRBJ2-2; 11 bases align to TRBD2. Germline CDR1 is MNHEY and CDR2 is SVGAGI. The CDR3 runs to 15 residues. The junction had 7 bases not matched to a gene; V was cut back by 2 bases and J by 11 bases. The CDR3 coding sequence is TGTGCCAGCAGTTACACAACTAGCGGGAGTAGTGAGCTGTTTTTT. Its protein is CASSYTTSGSSELFF.

The rearrangement links TRBV7-3 to TRBJ2-5; perhaps TRBD2 as D (7 bases). Germline V gene lookup returns CDR1 SGHTA and CDR2 FQGTGA. Trimming removed 4 bases at V and 9 bases at J, with 15 bases between. The CDR3 length is 13 residues. CDR3 sequence: CASSWDYQGPQYF. CDR3 in DNA: TGTGCCAGCAGCTGGGACTACCAGGGGCCCCAGTACTTC.

The chain carries TRBV19 and TRBJ1-5; TRBD1 matches at 9 bases. The V and J ends lost 6 bases and 1 base, in that order; junction bases with no gene match: 10. The CDR3 consists of 17 residues. CDR1 LNHDA and CDR2 SQIVND come from the germline V gene (reference sequence). The CDR3 reads CASSRRQGVWSNQPQHF. The DNA for the CDR3 is TGTGCCAGTAGCCGTAGACAGGGGGTTTGGAGCAATCAGCCCCAGCATTTT.

The genes are TRBV2 and TRBJ1-5; TRBD1 is a possible D gene (5 bases). This CDR3 is built from 17 residues. Per the germline V gene, CDR1 is SNHLY and CDR2 is FYNNEI. V shed 3 bases and J shed 3 bases, with 18 bases lying between them. The CDR3 region is CASSDFWASGLNQPQHF. CDR3 nucleotide sequence: TGTGCCAGCAGTGATTTTTGGGCGTCGGGACTCAATCAGCCCCAGCATTTT.

The V and J genes are TRBV19 and TRBJ1-1, with TRBD1 matching 7 bases. Trimming removed 4 bases from V and 6 bases from J; junction bases left unmatched: 5. Germline CDR1 reads LNHDA; CDR2 reads SQIVND (reference sequence). There are 13 residues in the CDR3. The CDR3 DNA sequence: TGTGCCAGTAGTAACGACAGGGTGTCTGAAGCTTTCTTT. Translated, it gives CASSNDRVSEAFF.

This clone has just a few counts. The chain joins TRBV7-9 to TRBJ2-4; tentative D call: TRBD1 (6 bases). V lost 5 bases and J lost 3, with 11 bases in between. CDR3 length: 14 amino acids. Germline V gene data show CDR1 as SEHNR and CDR2 as FQNEAQ (reference sequence). CDR3 in DNA: TGTGCCAGCAGCCCAGGGGTGAGCAAAAACATTCAGTACTTC. It encodes CASSPGVSKNIQYF. The full variable domain, rest sourced from reference TRBV7-9 and TRBJ2-4, is DTGVSQNPRHKITKRGQNVTFRCDPISEHNRLYWYRQTLGQGPEFLTYFQNEAQLEKSRLLSDRFSAERPKGSFSTLEIQRTEQGDSAMYLCASSPGVSKNIQYFGAGTRLSVL.

The rearrangement links TRBV6-1 to TRBJ1-5; D not resolved. Trimming shortened V by 5 bases and J by 5 bases, and 10 bases separated the two germline ends. Germline V gene sequence: CDR1 MNHNS, CDR2 SASEGT. The CDR3 has 13 amino acids. The CDR3 nucleotides read TGTGCCAGCAGTCCCAACTGGGATCAGCCCCAGCATTTT. Its translation is CASSPNWDQPQHF.

This clone was found a few times. CDR3 loop: CASTRDSSYNEQFF. In DNA, the CDR3 is TGTGCCAGCACCCGGGACAGCTCCTACAATGAGCAGTTCTTC. The rearrangement uses TRBV7-2 and TRBJ2-1, with TRBD1 identical over 7 bases. CDR1 is SGHTA, CDR2 FQGNSA, per germline. Unmatched junction bases numbered 3, after V lost 7 bases and J lost 0 bases. CDR3 length: 14 amino acids.

V and J are TRBV6-1 and TRBJ2-1; weak D call: TRBD1 (5 bases). Germline lookup yields CDR1 MNHNS and CDR2 SASEGT. This CDR3 spans 15 amino acids. The ends were cut back, 7 bases at V and 0 bases at J, with 13 bases in the middle. CDR3 residues: CASTPRGSSYNEQFF. Written as DNA, the CDR3 is TGTGCCAGCACACCAAGGGGAAGCTCCTACAATGAGCAGTTCTTC.

The chain has TRBV19 and TRBJ2-5; D may match TRBD1 or TRBD2 (7 bases each). The CDR3 has 16 amino acids. Germline-derived CDR1 and CDR2 are LNHDA and SQIVND (reference sequence). The ends were cut back, 4 bases at V and 4 bases at J, with 19 bases in the middle. The CDR3 region has the DNA TGTGCCAGTAGTACCTCCCGACAGGGCGGGGGAGAGACCCAGTACTTC. Protein sequence: CASSTSRQGGGETQYF.

The rearrangement joins TRBV14 to TRBJ1-2; 7 bases fit TRBD1. V was clipped by 4 bases and J by 2 bases; unmatched bases: 22. Germline V gene data show CDR1 as SGHDN and CDR2 as FVKESK. The CDR3 is 20 amino acids. The CDR3 sequence: CASSRDRGNLRDRYNYGYTF. The CDR3 DNA is TGTGCCAGCAGCCGTGACCGGGGCAACCTCCGGGACAGATACAACTATGGCTACACCTTC. The entire variable domain, with the rest obtained from reference TRBV14 and TRBJ1-2, is as follows: EAGVTQFPSHSVIEKGQTVTLRCDPISGHDNLYWYRRVMGKEIKFLLHFVKESKQDESGMPNNRFLAERTGGTYSTLKVQPAELEDSGVYFCASSRDRGNLRDRYNYGYTFGSGTRLTVV.

The chain couples TRBV18 to TRBJ1-1; 7 bases fit TRBD1. Germline CDR1 KGHSH, CDR2 LQKENI. V lost 5 bases and J lost 0; bases outside the gene matches: 3. The CDR3 covers 14 residues. CDR3 in amino acids: CASSTDRVNTEAFF. In nucleotides, the CDR3 is TGTGCCAGCTCAACCGACAGGGTGAACACTGAAGCTTTCTTT.

Only one count was recorded for this clone. The V and J genes are TRBV5-1 and TRBJ2-2; TRBD2 agrees at 8 bases. The CDR3 contains 17 residues. V gave up 0 bases and J gave up 5 bases; unmatched junction bases: 9. Germline-derived CDR1 and CDR2 are SGHRS and YFSETQ. The chain's CDR3 is CASSLEIVGGGTGELFF. The CDR3 DNA is TGCGCCAGCAGCTTGGAGATTGTCGGGGGGGGGACCGGGGAGCTGTTTTTT.

The chain carries TRBV9 and TRBJ2-5; the D gene could be TRBD1 or TRBD2 (5 bases each). CDR1 is SGDLS, CDR2 YYNGEE, per germline. The V end was cut by 4 bases, the J end by 5 bases, with 15 bases between. The CDR3 spans 14 residues. In DNA form, the CDR3 reads TGTGCCAGCAGCCCCCGGGGCTTGGGGGAGACCCAGTACTTC. As protein: CASSPRGLGETQYF.